The 21 T cell receptor beta chains presented below share a single source sample, sequenced in a study of identical twins (dated by TCRdb to 2016 to 2017). Libraries came from 5' RACE. Sequencing instrument: Illumina HiSeq 2000. In-frame beta chains were kept once TCRdb had trimmed the public reads at Q25 with fastp and called clones with MiXCR. Every CDR3 protein is listed once, alongside the most common genes and DNA of its rows. Present in this sample are about 330,000 distinct CDR3 sequences, 12% of which were seen just once. The ten top clones hold approximately 7.6% of the sample. The same specimen was also included in a second study, on yellow fever vaccine responses in identical twins.

Sequencing was carried out using CD8+ T cells sorted from blood. The receptors derive from a woman aged 18-29 years in good health.

The sample holds a few counts of this clonotype. This sequence joins TRBV28 and TRBJ1-2; the match to TRBD1 covers 7 bases. The CDR3 totals 14 residues. The trim removed 3 bases at V and 4 bases at J, leaving 5 bases unmatched. CDR1 is MDHEN and CDR2 is SYDVKM in the germline V gene. In DNA form, the CDR3 reads TGTGCCAGCAGTTTTAACAGGGGAACCTATGGCTACACCTTC. Residues: CASSFNRGTYGYTF.

The V call is TRBV4-1, the J call TRBJ2-1, with TRBD2 identical over 8 bases. V trimming: 0 bases; J trimming: 5 bases; junction bases outside the gene matches: 9. The CDR3 is 17 residues long. Germline assignment: CDR1 MGHRA and CDR2 YSYEKL. The CDR3 nucleotides are TGCGCCAGCAGCCAAGATACCCCTAGCGGGTTCAACAATGAGCAGTTCTTC. Its protein is CASSQDTPSGFNNEQFF.

The chain recombines TRBV28 with TRBJ1-4; D might be TRBD1 (6 bases). Trimming removed 8 bases from V and 7 bases from J, with 17 bases in between. The CDR3 has 14 amino acids. The germline V gene encodes CDR1 MDHEN and CDR2 SYDVKM. The CDR3 DNA is TGTGCCAGCGCAACGGGGGGGGCACGTGAAAAACTGTTTTTT. The encoded protein is CASATGGAREKLFF.

This chain joins TRBV12-3 or TRBV12-4 and TRBJ2-1; 11 bases match TRBD2. J gave up 4 bases and V 11 bases, and 22 bases lay outside the gene matches. The CDR3 is made up of 19 amino acids. CDR3 nucleotide sequence: TGTGCCTTCAGTTTAGCGCTAAGAGACGGGACTAGCGGTTACAATGAGCAGTTCTTC. Its protein is CAFSLALRDGTSGYNEQFF.

This clonotype was found a few times. V usage is TRBV7-9 and J usage is TRBJ2-1, with 10 nucleotides matching TRBD2. CDR1 and CDR2 (germline): SEHNR, FQNEAQ (reference sequence). The CDR3 loop spans 14 amino acids. The ends lost 6 bases at V and 4 bases at J; junction bases unmatched: 3. The CDR3 nucleotides are TGTGCCAGCAGGCTAGCGGGAGTTTACAATGAGCAGTTCTTC. As protein: CASRLAGVYNEQFF.

CDR3 loop: CASSFGTLNEQFF. The CDR3 DNA follows: TGTGCCAGCAGCTTTGGGACGTTGAATGAGCAGTTCTTC. V is TRBV11-3 and J is TRBJ2-1; D tentatively reads TRBD1 or TRBD2 (5 bases each). Trimming pared 3 bases from V and 7 bases from J, leaving 10 bases between. CDR1 is SGHNT and CDR2 is YENEEA in the germline V gene. The CDR3 extends over 13 amino acids.

This clonotype has only a few counts. This chain uses TRBV23-1 with TRBJ1-4, with TRBD1 matching over 7 bases. TRBV23-1 falls under the ORF class, with uncertain function. The J segment lost 2 bases and the V segment lost 6 bases, leaving 3 bases of the junction unmatched. The CDR3 covers 14 residues. The CDR3 nucleotides are TGCGCCAGCAGAGGGACAGCTACTAATGAAAAACTGTTTTTT. It translates to CASRGTATNEKLFF.

This rearrangement joins TRBV20-1 to TRBJ2-1; D possibly corresponds to TRBD2 (5 bases). CDR3 length: 14 residues. The ends were cut back, 8 bases at V and 4 bases at J, with 18 bases in the middle. CDR1 and CDR2 from the germline V gene are DFQATT and SNEGSKA (reference sequence). The DNA for the CDR3 is TGCAGTCCCGTCGACTACCGACGGTACAATGAGCAGTTCTTC. Its translation is CSPVDYRRYNEQFF.

This chain joins TRBV29-1 and TRBJ2-2; D is ambiguous. The CDR3 consists of 13 residues. Trimming cost V 8 bases and J 1 base, with 11 bases left between them. Germline CDR1 reads SQVTM; CDR2 reads ANQGSEA. CDR3 sequence: CSICPGNTGELFF. CDR3 nucleotides: TGCAGCATCTGCCCAGGGAACACCGGGGAGCTGTTTTTT.

The V call is TRBV27, the J call TRBJ2-7, with D uncertain. Germline V gives CDR1 MNHEY, CDR2 SMNVEV (reference sequence). The CDR3 contains 14 residues. Trimming cost V 2 bases and J 1 base, with 9 bases left between them. The CDR3 bases are TGTGCCAGCAGTTTACTGGCGGATTCCTACGAGCAGTACTTC. Its translation: CASSLLADSYEQYF.

The chain joins TRBV2 to TRBJ2-5, with D perhaps matching TRBD1 (5 bases). This CDR3 is 15 amino acids long. Trimming cost V 3 bases and J 2 bases, with 13 bases left between them. From germline, CDR1 is SNHLY and CDR2 FYNNEI. This chain's CDR3 is CASSEEYRKQETQYF. In nucleotides, the CDR3 is TGTGCCAGCAGTGAGGAGTACAGGAAACAAGAGACCCAGTACTTC.

This chain joins TRBV7-3 and TRBJ2-5; D remains ambiguous. The V gene's germline CDR1 is SGHTA and CDR2 FQGTGA. Trimming removed 2 bases from V and 2 bases from J, with 9 bases in between. CDR3 length: 14 amino acids. The CDR3 DNA sequence: TGTGCCAGCAGCTTAGGAGTGGAACAAGAGACCCAGTACTTC. Encoded protein: CASSLGVEQETQYF.

This sequence joins TRBV24-1 and TRBJ2-1; the match to TRBD1 covers 8 bases. The germline CDR1 and CDR2 sequences are KGHDR and SFDVKD. CDR3 length: 13 residues. After removal of 7 bases from V and 3 bases from J, the junction contained 1 base not matched to a gene. The CDR3: CATRTGDYNEQFF. In DNA form, the CDR3 reads TGTGCCACCAGGACAGGGGACTACAATGAGCAGTTCTTC.

This clonotype was counted a few times. This sequence joins TRBV3-1 and TRBJ1-3, with 7 bases identical to TRBD1. Germline CDR1 reads LGHDT; CDR2 reads YNNKEL (reference sequence). The CDR3 totals 16 residues. Trimming at V came to 0 bases and at J to 3 bases, leaving 5 bases not matched to a gene. CDR3 protein: CASSQDSRGLGNTIYF. The CDR3 bases are TGTGCCAGCAGCCAAGATTCGAGGGGGCTTGGAAACACCATATATTTT.

Many counts were recorded for this clonotype. The CDR3 region is CSVLGQNSYEQYF. As DNA, the CDR3 is TGCAGCGTTTTGGGACAGAACTCCTACGAGCAGTACTTC. This chain joins TRBV29-1 and TRBJ2-7, with 7 bases fitting TRBD1. The ends lost 5 bases at V and 0 bases at J; junction bases unmatched: 4. The CDR3 is 13 amino acids. CDR1 is SQVTM, CDR2 ANQGSEA, per germline.

The gene calls are TRBV21-1 and TRBJ1-2; the D call of TRBD1 is as the table states it, not checked on the DNA. TRBV21-1 is a known pseudogene. This CDR3 region has 18 residues. CDR3 sequence reads: CASSLESRDRENSYGYTF. Written as DNA, the CDR3 is TGTGCCAGCAGCCTAGAATCCCGGGACAGGGAGAACTCCTATGGCTACACCTTC.

The chain has TRBV10-3 and TRBJ2-7; 8 bases align to TRBD2. The CDR3 spans 16 residues. Germline-derived CDR1 and CDR2 are ENHRY and SYGVKD. V shed 2 bases and J 3 bases; nucleotides not matched to a gene: 9. CDR3 loop: CAISEGETSARYEQYF. The CDR3 coding sequence is TGTGCCATCAGTGAGGGGGAGACTAGCGCTCGCTACGAGCAGTACTTC.

The CDR3 region has the DNA TGTGCCAGCAGCTTGGAAGGGGAGCCCAACGAGCAGTACGTC. Encoded protein: CASSLEGEPNEQYV. The chain uses TRBV5-4 and TRBJ2-7; D tentatively reads TRBD1 or TRBD2 (5 bases each). The germline V and J ends were trimmed by 0 bases and 5 bases, with 12 bases remaining between them. CDR1 and CDR2 from the germline V gene are SGHNT and YYREEE (reference sequence). The CDR3 spans 14 residues.

This sequence joins TRBV28 and TRBJ2-7, with TRBD1 identical over 7 bases. The V gene end was trimmed by 5 bases and the J gene end by 4 bases; junction bases not matched to a gene: 8. Germline V gives CDR1 MDHEN, CDR2 SYDVKM. The CDR3 sequence is 14 residues long. The CDR3 loop reads CASSHRGISYEQYF. The CDR3 DNA reads as TGTGCCAGCAGTCACAGGGGTATCTCGTACGAGCAGTACTTC.

The chain has TRBV28 and TRBJ2-1; TRBD1 aligns across 9 bases. J was trimmed by 4 bases and V by 7 bases; bases with no gene match: 8. The germline V gene has CDR1 MDHEN and CDR2 SYDVKM. The CDR3 loop spans 15 amino acids. CDR3 region: CASTIGTGRYNEQFF. CDR3 bases: TGTGCCAGCACCATCGGGACAGGGAGATACAATGAGCAGTTCTTC.

This clonotype was observed a handful of times. V and J are TRBV6-2 or TRBV6-3 and TRBJ2-1; D is perhaps TRBD2 (6 bases). The CDR3 length is 13 residues. Trimming cost V 6 bases and J 14 bases, with 20 bases left between them. CDR1 and CDR2 (germline): MNHEY, SVGEGT. The CDR3 loop is CASSPTAEGPEFF. DNA for the CDR3: TGTGCCAGCAGCCCTACCGCGGAGGGCCCGGAGTTCTTC.